The clone carrying this T cell receptor beta chain was observed at least ten times. Its antigen remains unidentified. The CDR3 spans 13 residues. CDR1 and CDR2 (germline): DFQATT, SNEGSKA (reference sequence). V shed 5 bases and J 5 bases; nucleotides not matched to a gene: 6. This entry comes from a study of response to subunit inactivated influenza vaccine. Study findings and constraints: The study's authors posited that every seasonal influenza vaccination enlists few new T cells.

A single record per CDR3 protein comes from TCRdb applying MiXCR to the RT-PCR reads. The table includes over 400,000 distinct CDR3 sequences, approximately 10% detected once. This rearrangement joins TRBV20-1 to TRBJ2-1; 7 nucleotides align to TRBD1. This sequence was found in a man aged 50 to 60 who received an inactivated influenza vaccine. This material consisted of PBMCs from blood, taken 40 to 50 days after vaccination. The CDR3: CSAEGGVHNEQFF. In DNA, the CDR3 is TGCAGTGCTGAAGGGGGCGTCCACAATGAGCAGTTCTTC.